This T cell receptor (beta chain) stems from a study of molecular identifiers for immune sequencing clone quantification. Findings and caveats of the study: Clones with over 20 RNA copies captured over 98% of effector molecules but under 1% of naive ones.

Remarks on this clonotype: The antigen is undetermined. A junction end diverges from the germline sequence, so it may reflect a read error.

The use of previously described methods and listed TCR primers produced the bulk TCR libraries. TCRdb re-derived calls from the PCR reads in MiXCR, one entry per CDR3 protein. The sample yields over 35,000 distinct CDR3 sequences, 24% seen once. The CDR3 loop spans 15 amino acids. The germline CDR1 and CDR2 sequences are SGHVS and FNYEAQ. Naive CD8 T cells were picked out by sorting for CD8+CD4-CCR7+CD45RA+. The chain links TRBV7-6 to TRBJ2-5; no clear D. The TCR comes from a human donor in good health. Some libraries in this study had Jurkat cell RNA spiked in. The sample consisted of naive CD8+ T cells from blood, with Jurkat cell RNA spiked in. The subset: FACS-sorted CD8+CD4-CCR7+CD45RA+ naive T cells. CDR3 loop: CASSSEFRRQEAQYF. As DNA, the CDR3 is TGTGCCAGCAGCTCCGAGTTTAGGAGACAAGAGGCCCAGTACTTC.